Presented here are 28 T cell receptor beta chains from one specimen sequenced in a study of glioma-infiltrating T cells after dendritic cell vaccination. The table came from immunoSEQ multiplex PCR; TCRdb's copy has only in-frame clones and leaves some out. The sample has approximately 84,000 clones, about nine tenths seen once. The sample here was blood, taken before dendritic cell vaccination. These receptors were collected from a human donor with glioblastoma.

This clone showed up just a few times. The CDR3 DNA is TGTGCCACCAGCAGAGACAGGGCGATCAACACTGAAGCTTTCTTT. Translating it yields CATSRDRAINTEAFF. The chain uses TRBV15 and TRBJ1-1, with D possibly being TRBD1 (5 bases). The CDR3 loop spans 15 amino acids. Germline loops: CDR1 LNHNV, CDR2 YYDKDF (reference sequence). V was shortened by 0 bases and J by 2 bases, with 10 bases between the two germline ends.

This clone was seen only once. V and J are TRBV5-4 and TRBJ2-7; 8 bases are shared with TRBD1. CDR3 length equals 15 residues. After removal of 0 bases from V and 2 bases from J, the junction contained 4 bases not matched to a gene. CDR1 is SGHNT, CDR2 YYREEE, per germline (reference sequence). The CDR3 region is CASSLARGQTYEQYF. The CDR3 bases are TGTGCCAGCAGCTTGGCCAGGGGGCAGACCTACGAGCAGTACTTC.

V gene TRBV7-9 combines with J gene TRBJ2-1; possibly TRBD1 for D (6 bases). CDR1 is SEHNR and CDR2 is FQNEAQ in the germline V gene (reference sequence). Trimming removed 3 bases at V and 10 bases at J, with 19 bases between. The CDR3 length is 15 residues. CDR3: CASSFPGKGVGEQFF. CDR3 in DNA: TGTGCCAGCAGCTTTCCCGGGAAGGGGGTTGGGGAGCAGTTCTTC.

This clone was counted between two and nine times. The CDR3 DNA is TGTGCCAGCAGCGCCCTGGGGGGGCCCCACGAGCAGTACTTC. It is translated as CASSALGGPHEQYF. This chain links TRBV7-7 with TRBJ2-7; the D gene is possibly TRBD2 (7 bases). V lost 5 bases and J lost 5, with 16 bases in between. Germline-derived CDR1 and CDR2 are SSHAT and FNYEAQ (reference sequence). This CDR3 has 14 residues.

The genes are TRBV5-1 and TRBJ2-1; D is perhaps TRBD1 (5 bases). The CDR3 sequence is 13 residues long. V was pared by 4 bases and J by 4 bases, with 9 bases between. The germline V gene encodes CDR1 SGHRS and CDR2 YFSETQ. The CDR3, as DNA: TGCGCCAGCAGCGCAGACAGTTACAATGAGCAGTTCTTC. This encodes CASSADSYNEQFF.

V is TRBV19 and J is TRBJ1-1, with D hard to call. With 2 bases removed from V and 0 bases from J, the gap between germline ends came to 4 bases. Germline V gives CDR1 LNHDA, CDR2 SQIVND (reference sequence). This CDR3 is built from 13 residues. Here the CDR3 reads CASSIIVNTEAFF. CDR3 DNA sequence: TGTGCCAGTAGTATAATCGTGAACACTGAAGCTTTCTTT.

This chain connects TRBV4-1 to TRBJ1-2; TRBD1 might be the D (6 bases). There are 14 residues in the CDR3. The germline CDR1 and CDR2 sequences are MGHRA and YSYEKL. V was pared by 9 bases and J by 5 bases, with 19 bases between. CDR3 sequence: CASSGGQGHYGYTF. In DNA form, the CDR3 reads TGCGCCAGTTCAGGTGGGCAGGGGCATTATGGCTACACCTTC.

In this sample, this clone turned up once. The V call is TRBV5-1, the J call TRBJ2-7, with D possibly being TRBD2 (6 bases). Germline V gene lookup returns CDR1 SGHRS and CDR2 YFSETQ. The V and J ends lost 0 bases and 2 bases respectively, with 18 bases between them. There are 17 residues in the CDR3. The CDR3 bases are TGCGCCAGCAGCTTGGTTGCGTACGGGAGTCAGGCCTACGAGCAGTACTTC. It is translated as CASSLVAYGSQAYEQYF.

The V gene is TRBV19, the J gene TRBJ2-7; 12 bases are a match to TRBD1. Germline V CDR1 and CDR2: LNHDA, SQIVND (reference sequence). Losses at the gene ends were 4 bases for V and 6 bases for J; bases not matched to a gene: 4. The CDR3 has 14 amino acids. The CDR3 nucleotides read TGTGCCAGTAGTAACCGGGACAGGGGGCCCGAGCAGTACTTC. Protein: CASSNRDRGPEQYF.

This rearrangement joins TRBV7-3 to TRBJ2-1; 12 bases align to TRBD2. V shed 5 bases, J shed 4 bases, and the junction held 3 bases outside the gene matches. Per germline, CDR1 SGHTA and CDR2 FQGTGA. The CDR3 is 15 residues long. Here the CDR3 DNA reads TGTGCCAGCAGCCTGACTAGCGGGGGTTACAATGAGCAGTTCTTC. This encodes CASSLTSGGYNEQFF.

The chain couples TRBV19 to TRBJ2-5; 8 nucleotides match TRBD1. CDR1 is LNHDA and CDR2 is SQIVND in the germline V gene (reference sequence). The CDR3 is 14 amino acids. Germline trimming cut 4 bases from V and 4 bases from J; bases unmatched to any gene: 5. DNA of the CDR3: TGTGCCAGTAGTACCGGACAGGGAGGAGAGACCCAGTACTTC. Translating gives CASSTGQGGETQYF.

J is TRBJ2-7 and V is TRBV5-4; D is possibly TRBD2 (6 bases). V was trimmed by 0 bases and J by 0 bases, leaving 13 bases between them. Germline loops: CDR1 SGHNT, CDR2 YYREEE (reference sequence). CDR3 length equals 16 residues. As DNA, the CDR3 is TGTGCCAGCAGCTTGGTCGGGGGTTTTCCCTCCTACGAGCAGTACTTC. Amino acids: CASSLVGGFPSYEQYF.

This clone showed up just once. This chain joins TRBV7-9 and TRBJ2-1; weak D call: TRBD1 (6 bases). The germline gives CDR1 SEHNR, CDR2 FQNEAQ (reference sequence). The CDR3 runs to 15 residues. V shed 4 bases and J shed 5 bases, with 15 bases lying between them. The DNA for the CDR3 is TGTGCCAGCAGCTCCACAGGGCTACCCCACAATGAGCAGTTCTTC. This encodes CASSSTGLPHNEQFF. Filled out from reference TRBV7-9 and TRBJ2-1, the complete variable domain reads DTGVSQNPRHKITKRGQNVTFRCDPISEHNRLYWYRQTLGQGPEFLTYFQNEAQLEKSRLLSDRFSAERPKGSFSTLEIQRTEQGDSAMYLCASSSTGLPHNEQFFGPGTRLTVL.

V is TRBV19 and J is TRBJ2-1; D is perhaps TRBD1 (6 bases). The CDR3 sequence is 12 residues long. Germline CDR1 and CDR2: LNHDA and SQIVND (reference sequence). Deletions cut 6 bases from V and 10 bases from J, with 13 bases between. For the CDR3, the DNA is TGTGCCAGTAGAACAGGGCCGGGGGAGCAGTTCTTC. It codes for CASRTGPGEQFF. Based on the CDR3 plus reference TRBV19 and TRBJ2-1, the full variable domain is DGGITQSPKYLFRKEGQNVTLSCEQNLNHDAMYWYRQDPGQGLRLIYYSQIVNDFQKGDIAEGYSVSREKKESFPLTVTSAQKNPTAFYLCASRTGPGEQFFGPGTRLTVL.

The V gene is TRBV6-5, the J gene TRBJ2-5, with 10 bases fitting TRBD1. Germline CDR1 is MNHEY and CDR2 is SVGAGI. V was clipped by 8 bases and J by 5 bases; unmatched bases: 8. The CDR3 runs 14 residues. CDR3 nucleotide sequence: TGTGCCAGCTGTGGGACAGGGGTTCGTGAGACCCAGTACTTC. This codes for CASCGTGVRETQYF.

The rearrangement joins TRBV4-3 to TRBJ1-1; D not certain. Trimming took 1 base from V and 7 from J, leaving 10 bases between them. CDR3 size: 13 residues. The V gene's germline CDR1 is LGHNA and CDR2 YSLEER. The CDR3 spells CASSQVRGREAFF. CDR3 nucleotides: TGCGCCAGCAGCCAAGTTAGAGGGCGTGAAGCTTTCTTT.

The chain employs TRBV14 and TRBJ1-4, with D possibly being TRBD1 (5 bases). This CDR3 is built from 15 residues. V gave up 4 bases and J gave up 6 bases, with 15 bases separating them. Germline lookup yields CDR1 SGHDN and CDR2 FVKESK. The CDR3 nucleotides read TGTGCCAGCAGCCTAGGAGGGGCTGGGTATGAAAAACTGTTTTTT. Amino acids: CASSLGGAGYEKLFF.

The chain employs TRBV7-9 and TRBJ1-5; the D is unclear. Trimming took off 2 bases at V and 2 bases at J, with 13 bases between the two ends. Germline lookup yields CDR1 SEHNR and CDR2 FQNEAQ (reference sequence). CDR3 length equals 16 residues. The CDR3 reads CASSLSRRGGNQPQHF. The DNA of the CDR3 is TGTGCCAGCAGCTTAAGTAGGCGCGGCGGCAATCAGCCCCAGCATTTT. The full variable domain, its missing parts supplied by reference TRBV7-9 and TRBJ1-5, is DTGVSQNPRHKITKRGQNVTFRCDPISEHNRLYWYRQTLGQGPEFLTYFQNEAQLEKSRLLSDRFSAERPKGSFSTLEIQRTEQGDSAMYLCASSLSRRGGNQPQHFGDGTRLSIL.

The chain's CDR3 is CASSLMRPGTEAFF. The CDR3 region has the DNA TGTGCCAGCAGTTTAATGAGGCCGGGAACTGAAGCTTTCTTT. The genes are TRBV27 and TRBJ1-1; no definite D call. Looked up from germline, CDR1 is MNHEY and CDR2 is SMNVEV (reference sequence). The germline V and J ends were trimmed by 2 bases and 5 bases, with 12 bases remaining between them. This CDR3 contains 14 residues.

The gene calls are TRBV28 and TRBJ2-7; tentatively, D is TRBD2 (6 bases). The CDR3 is 12 amino acids. CDR1 MDHEN and CDR2 SYDVKM come from the germline V gene. V lost 3 bases and J lost 7, with 10 bases in between. The CDR3 DNA is TGTGCCAGCAGTTTTTTAGCGGAAGAGCAGTACTTC. Translating gives CASSFLAEEQYF.

In this sample, this clone turned up once. The chain has TRBV5-3 and TRBJ1-1; D perhaps matches TRBD1 (5 bases). TRBV5-3 is recorded as an ORF, its role being uncertain. The V end was cut by 0 bases, the J end by 4 bases, with 16 bases between. The CDR3 consists of 16 residues. DNA of the CDR3: TGTGCCAGAAGCTTGGCCGTCGGACCTAGGGGCACTGAAGCTTTCTTT. Its protein is CARSLAVGPRGTEAFF.

This rearrangement joins TRBV7-6 to TRBJ2-5; 15 nucleotides align to TRBD2. CDR1 and CDR2 from the germline V gene are SGHVS and FNYEAQ. The V and J ends lost 3 bases and 4 bases, in that order; junction bases with no gene match: 6. The CDR3 totals 17 residues. Here the CDR3 DNA reads TGTGCCAGCAGCTTTCGGACTAGCGGGGGGGCCGGAGAGACCCAGTACTTC. This encodes CASSFRTSGGAGETQYF.

V and J are TRBV5-4 and TRBJ2-3; D perhaps matches TRBD1 (6 bases). Germline lookup yields CDR1 SGHNT and CDR2 YYREEE (reference sequence). With 4 bases removed from V and 0 bases from J, the gap between germline ends came to 12 bases. This CDR3 is built from 15 residues. The CDR3 DNA reads TGTGCCAGCAGCATGACAGGAATGAGCACAGATACGCAGTATTTT. Translated: CASSMTGMSTDTQYF.

The chain combines TRBV30 with TRBJ2-4; 7 bases map to TRBD1. The V gene end was trimmed by 1 base and the J gene end by 6 bases; junction bases not matched to a gene: 3. From germline, CDR1 is GTSNPN and CDR2 SVGIG (reference sequence). This CDR3 contains 13 residues. The CDR3: CAWSEGAVNIQYF. CDR3 nucleotide sequence: TGTGCCTGGAGTGAGGGGGCTGTAAACATTCAGTACTTC.

V gene TRBV5-6 combines with J gene TRBJ1-6, with D perhaps matching TRBD1 (5 bases). The germline V gene has CDR1 SGHDT and CDR2 YYEEEE. The CDR3 is 13 amino acids. Trimming pared 0 bases from V and 7 bases from J, leaving 5 bases between. This CDR3 reads CASSLGQNSPLHF. CDR3 coding DNA: TGTGCCAGCAGCTTGGGACAGAATTCACCCCTCCACTTT.

This clone was counted only a few times. The rearrangement joins TRBV19 to TRBJ1-5; 8 nucleotides match TRBD1. The V gene's germline CDR1 is LNHDA and CDR2 SQIVND (reference sequence). The V segment lost 6 bases and the J segment 6 bases; nucleotides outside the gene matches: 13. There are 16 residues in the CDR3. The CDR3 loop reads CASRRAHGQGGQPQHF. In DNA form, the CDR3 reads TGTGCCAGTAGAAGGGCGCACGGACAGGGCGGTCAGCCCCAGCATTTT.

The chain uses TRBV15 and TRBJ1-1; D is unclear. Germline V gene lookup returns CDR1 LNHNV and CDR2 YYDKDF (reference sequence). This CDR3 region has 14 residues. V lost 0 bases, J lost 6 bases, and 11 bases lay in between. The CDR3 DNA sequence: TGTGCCACCAGCAGAGAGGCTAGCCGTCCTGAAGCTTTCTTT. It translates to CATSREASRPEAFF.

The rearrangement uses TRBV28 and TRBJ2-7; 8 bases are a match to TRBD1. Germline V gene data show CDR1 as MDHEN and CDR2 as SYDVKM. Trimming removed 5 bases from V and 4 bases from J; junction bases left unmatched: 10. The CDR3 totals 15 residues. CDR3 protein: CASSELQGVGYEQYF. The CDR3 DNA is TGTGCCAGCAGTGAACTACAGGGGGTTGGATACGAGCAGTACTTC.